Listed here are 14 T cell receptor beta chains from one sample, sequenced in a study of cytomegalovirus exposure and HLA in healthy donors. PCR used 60 Vbeta primers and 13 Jbeta primers. Assay used: immunoSEQ multiplex PCR; TCRdb lists only in-frame clones, some missing. The sample lists about 110,000 clones; about 81% were seen once. The sequenced sample consisted of PBMCs. These receptors were collected from a male donor in good health and CMV-seropositive.

This clone was observed once. The rearrangement uses TRBV27 and TRBJ2-2, with D possibly being TRBD1 (6 bases). CDR1 and CDR2 (germline): MNHEY, SMNVEV (reference sequence). The CDR3 covers 16 residues. Trimming removed 4 bases at V and 1 base at J, with 13 bases between. CDR3 amino acids: CASSSKGQVNTGELFF. As DNA, the CDR3 is TGTGCCAGCAGTTCTAAGGGACAAGTGAACACCGGGGAGCTGTTTTTT.

This chain joins TRBV7-7 and TRBJ2-1, with 9 bases identical to TRBD2. V lost 6 bases to trimming and J lost 9 bases; unmatched junction nucleotides: 9. Germline V CDR1 and CDR2: SSHAT, FNYEAQ (reference sequence). The CDR3 spans 14 residues. The CDR3 DNA is TGTGCCAGCAGTAGGACTAGCGAAGGGGGTGAGCAGTTCTTC. It specifies CASSRTSEGGEQFF.

The V call is TRBV5-1, the J call TRBJ2-1; TRBD2 might be the D (6 bases). CDR3 length: 12 amino acids. V lost 3 bases and J lost 6, with 7 bases in between. The germline gives CDR1 SGHRS, CDR2 YFSETQ. CDR3 DNA sequence: TGCGCCAGCAGCTATAGCGGCAATGAGCAGTTCTTC. This encodes CASSYSGNEQFF.

This clone has more than one count but fewer than ten. The V and J genes are TRBV28 and TRBJ1-4; TRBD1 is a possible D gene (5 bases). Germline V gene data show CDR1 as MDHEN and CDR2 as SYDVKM. Trimming cost V 6 bases and J 4 bases, with 9 bases left between them. The CDR3 is 13 amino acids. CDR3 amino acids: CASSLDSNEKLFF. In DNA form, the CDR3 reads TGTGCCAGCAGCCTCGACAGTAATGAAAAACTGTTTTTT.

CDR3 DNA: TGTGCCAGCAGCATTGGGACAGTCGGAAACACCATATATTTT. Translation: CASSIGTVGNTIYF. The V gene is TRBV7-2, the J gene TRBJ1-3; TRBD1 matches 7 bases. Per the germline V gene, CDR1 is SGHTA and CDR2 is FQGNSA. With 5 bases clipped from V and 4 bases from J, the junction kept 5 bases outside the gene matches. CDR3 length equals 14 residues.

The chain couples TRBV4-1 to TRBJ2-4; D uncertain. This CDR3 has 17 amino acids. Trimming stripped 0 bases from V and 1 base from J, with 13 bases between. The germline gives CDR1 MGHRA, CDR2 YSYEKL. The CDR3 reads CASSQDSGVGAKNIQYF. The CDR3 coding sequence is TGCGCCAGCAGCCAAGATTCTGGCGTCGGGGCCAAAAACATTCAGTACTTC.

The V call is TRBV5-6, the J call TRBJ2-2; the D gene is possibly TRBD2 (6 bases). Trimming took 2 bases from V and 4 from J, leaving 18 bases between them. CDR1 is SGHDT, CDR2 YYEEEE, per germline. This CDR3 is built from 17 residues. The CDR3: CASSLTRERAITGELFF. The CDR3 nucleotides are TGTGCCAGCAGCTTAACTCGGGAGCGGGCGATCACCGGGGAGCTGTTTTTT.

The V gene is TRBV18, the J gene TRBJ2-1; D is possibly TRBD1 (6 bases). V lost 3 bases and J lost 3, with 9 bases in between. CDR1 and CDR2 from the germline V gene are KGHSH and LQKENI. There are 14 residues in the CDR3. CDR3 loop: CASSPGTYYNEQFF. DNA of the CDR3: TGTGCCAGCTCACCGGGGACATACTACAATGAGCAGTTCTTC.

This clone is a singleton in its sample. The V and J genes are TRBV28 and TRBJ1-4; perhaps TRBD1 as D (6 bases). The CDR3 loop spans 18 amino acids. Germline CDR1 is MDHEN and CDR2 is SYDVKM. V was trimmed by 4 bases and J by 4 bases, leaving 22 bases between them. CDR3 coding DNA: TGTGCCAGCAGTTCATTGGGGGCTGGGGGAGCTCTTAATGAAAAACTGTTTTTT. It yields the protein CASSSLGAGGALNEKLFF. Together with reference TRBV28 and TRBJ1-4, the CDR3 gives the full variable domain: DVKVTQSSRYLVKRTGEKVFLECVQDMDHENMFWYRQDPGLGLRLIYFSYDVKMKEKGDIPEGYSVSREKKERFSLILESASTNQTSMYLCASSSLGAGGALNEKLFFGSGTQLSVL.

The rearrangement links TRBV6-5 to TRBJ2-7; D may be TRBD2 (6 bases). Germline V lookup: CDR1 MNHEY, CDR2 SVGAGI. The CDR3 covers 13 residues. The ends were cut back, 6 bases at V and 5 bases at J, with 14 bases in the middle. The CDR3 is CASSPAGYHEQYF. CDR3 DNA: TGTGCCAGCAGCCCCGCGGGGTACCACGAGCAGTACTTC.

V is TRBV7-9 and J is TRBJ2-7; maybe TRBD2 (5 bases). The V gene's germline CDR1 is SEHNR and CDR2 FQNEAQ (reference sequence). The CDR3 is 14 residues long. V was trimmed by 4 bases and J by 0 bases, leaving 10 bases between them. The chain's CDR3 is CASSSVTTSYEQYF. The DNA of the CDR3 is TGTGCCAGCAGCTCGGTGACTACCTCCTACGAGCAGTACTTC.

The chain carries TRBV28 and TRBJ2-3; D uncertain. V lost 10 bases and J lost 2, with 7 bases in between. The germline gives CDR1 MDHEN, CDR2 SYDVKM. This CDR3 contains 11 residues. This CDR3 is CATRATDTQYF. The CDR3 DNA follows: TGTGCCACCCGAGCCACAGATACGCAGTATTTT. The whole variable domain, remainder taken from reference TRBV28 and TRBJ2-3, is DVKVTQSSRYLVKRTGEKVFLECVQDMDHENMFWYRQDPGLGLRLIYFSYDVKMKEKGDIPEGYSVSREKKERFSLILESASTNQTSMYLCATRATDTQYFGPGTRLTVL.

This clone was detected a few times. V and J are TRBV4-3 and TRBJ2-7; 7 bases fit TRBD1. J gave up 6 bases and V 0 bases, and 8 bases lay outside the gene matches. CDR3 size: 15 residues. Germline-derived CDR1 and CDR2 are LGHNA and YSLEER. The CDR3 DNA reads TGCGCCAGCAGCCAAGATGGGACAGTACTGAGCGAGCAGTACTTC. Translated: CASSQDGTVLSEQYF.

The chain has TRBV19 and TRBJ2-1, with 13 bases matching TRBD2. Trimming cost V 2 bases and J 9 bases; bases outside gene matches: 4. Germline loops: CDR1 LNHDA, CDR2 SQIVND (reference sequence). This CDR3 spans 15 amino acids. CDR3 in amino acids: CASSITSGGAVEQFF. The CDR3 DNA reads TGTGCCAGTAGTATAACTAGCGGGGGGGCCGTTGAGCAGTTCTTC.